This entry lists 31 T cell receptor beta chains sequenced from one sample in a study of OX40 agonist ivuxolimab in advanced cancers. Only in-frame clones appear in the TCRdb table, and some are missing; sequencing was by immunoSEQ multiplex PCR. This sample has about 86,000 clones, with around 90% found just once. The sample here was CD4+ or CD8+ T cells sorted from blood, taken in a trial of the OX40 agonist ivuxolimab. The receptors come from an adult with an advanced solid tumor such as melanoma, head and neck, liver or kidney cancer.

This chain connects TRBV19 to TRBJ2-7; possible D gene TRBD1, 5 bases. Germline lookup yields CDR1 LNHDA and CDR2 SQIVND (reference sequence). V lost 3 bases to trimming and J lost 7 bases, with 10 bases between them. The CDR3 runs 12 residues. CDR3 sequence: CASSIRAGEQYF. The CDR3 coding sequence is TGTGCCAGTAGTATCAGGGCCGGGGAGCAGTACTTC.

The rearrangement uses TRBV9 and TRBJ2-3, with unresolved D. Between the trimmed V and J ends, which lost 0 bases and 0 bases, there was a span of 8 bases. CDR1 is SGDLS, CDR2 YYNGEE, per germline. The CDR3 is 15 amino acids. CDR3 nucleotide sequence: TGTGCCAGCAGCGTAGGTGGGCCAAGCACAGATACGCAGTATTTT. This codes for CASSVGGPSTDTQYF.

The V gene is TRBV28, the J gene TRBJ2-5, with 10 bases aligning to TRBD1. The CDR3 is made up of 14 amino acids. V trimming: 5 bases; J trimming: 5 bases; junction bases outside the gene matches: 5. Germline lookup yields CDR1 MDHEN and CDR2 SYDVKM. The CDR3 protein is CASSDRGLGETQYF. The CDR3 region has the DNA TGTGCCAGCAGTGACAGGGGGCTGGGTGAGACCCAGTACTTC.

V is TRBV13 and J is TRBJ1-1; possibly TRBD1 for D (6 bases). In germline, CDR1 is PRHDT, CDR2 FYEKMQ (reference sequence). Trimming left V 2 bases short and J 4 bases short, with 11 bases between. The CDR3 extends over 14 amino acids. The CDR3 spells CASSLSRGSTEAFF. CDR3 coding DNA: TGTGCCAGCAGCTTATCCAGGGGAAGCACTGAAGCTTTCTTT. The full variable domain, in which reference TRBV13 and TRBJ1-1 provide the parts outside the CDR3, is AAGVIQSPRHLIKEKRETATLKCYPIPRHDTVYWYQQGPGQDPQFLISFYEKMQSDKGSIPDRFSAQQFSDYHSELNMSSLELGDSALYFCASSLSRGSTEAFFGQGTRLTVV.

This clone has a single count. V and J are TRBV7-3 and TRBJ2-3; perhaps TRBD2 as D (6 bases). The ends were cut back, 3 bases at V and 6 bases at J, with 7 bases in the middle. This CDR3 region has 12 residues. Per the germline V gene, CDR1 is SGHTA and CDR2 is FQGTGA. In DNA, the CDR3 is TGTGCCAGCAGCTTGAGCGGGGATACGCAGTATTTT. It codes for CASSLSGDTQYF.

The chain carries TRBV7-2 and TRBJ1-1, with a tentative D call TRBD1 (5 bases). Germline V CDR1 and CDR2: SGHTA, FQGNSA. Trimming stripped 4 bases from V and 11 bases from J, with 11 bases between. The CDR3 runs 11 residues. CDR3 nucleotides: TGTGCCAGCAGCTGGGACCGGGTGGCTTTCTTT. Translating gives CASSWDRVAFF.

The chain carries TRBV10-3 and TRBJ2-3; unclear D gene. The V and J ends lost 3 bases and 3 bases respectively, with 4 bases between them. Germline assignment: CDR1 ENHRY and CDR2 SYGVKD. The CDR3 extends over 12 amino acids. CDR3 nucleotides: TGTGCCATCAGTGAAAGAACAGATACGCAGTATTTT. Protein product: CAISERTDTQYF.

This sequence joins TRBV29-1 and TRBJ1-2; D is perhaps TRBD1 (6 bases). The germline gives CDR1 SQVTM, CDR2 ANQGSEA. This CDR3 region has 12 residues. Trimming removed 5 bases from V and 4 bases from J, with 11 bases in between. CDR3: CSVNRQVYGYTF. The CDR3 DNA reads TGCAGCGTTAACCGACAGGTCTATGGCTACACCTTC.

This clone turned up a few times. The chain has TRBV28 and TRBJ2-3; the match to TRBD1 covers 7 bases. Trimming removed 11 bases from V and 4 bases from J; junction bases left unmatched: 6. This CDR3 region has 12 residues. Germline V gene data show CDR1 as MDHEN and CDR2 as SYDVKM. CDR3 sequence: CAARGIADTQYF. CDR3 DNA: TGTGCCGCCAGGGGGATCGCAGATACGCAGTATTTT.

The CDR3 protein is CASSLDGSVYNEQFF. The CDR3, as DNA: TGCGCCAGCAGCTTGGACGGGAGCGTCTACAATGAGCAGTTCTTC. J is TRBJ2-1 and V is TRBV5-1, with D possibly being TRBD2 (6 bases). Germline CDR1 SGHRS, CDR2 YFSETQ. CDR3 size: 15 residues. Trimming took 0 bases from V and 3 from J, leaving 10 bases between them.

The genes are TRBV6-5 and TRBJ1-1; D is ambiguous. The CDR3 consists of 11 residues. Germline CDR1 reads MNHEY; CDR2 reads SVGAGI. V was trimmed by 0 bases and J by 10 bases, leaving 6 bases between them. The CDR3 nucleotides are TGTGCCAGCAGTTACTCGGGTGGAGCTTTCTTT. This encodes CASSYSGGAFF.

The rearrangement links TRBV27 to TRBJ2-7; D is uncertain. This CDR3 contains 12 residues. Trimming took off 6 bases at V and 0 bases at J, with 6 bases between the two ends. Germline CDR1 reads MNHEY; CDR2 reads SMNVEV (reference sequence). In DNA, the CDR3 is TGTGCCAGCAGAAGGAGCTCCTACGAGCAGTACTTC. It is translated as CASRRSSYEQYF.

This clone was seen only a few times. This chain joins TRBV19 and TRBJ1-2; D may be TRBD1 (6 bases). V shed 7 bases and J shed 4 bases, with 13 bases lying between them. Germline V lookup: CDR1 LNHDA, CDR2 SQIVND (reference sequence). This CDR3 region has 13 residues. CDR3 coding DNA: TGTGCCAGTACCCCGGACAGACTCTATGGCTACACCTTC. Translation: CASTPDRLYGYTF.

This clone has only a few counts. The chain combines TRBV7-9 with TRBJ1-4; a weak D match, TRBD1 (6 bases). V lost 1 base, J lost 8 bases, and 11 bases lay in between. Germline lookup yields CDR1 SEHNR and CDR2 FQNEAQ (reference sequence). The CDR3 is made up of 14 amino acids. CDR3 protein: CASSLGGGKEKLFF. The CDR3 DNA reads TGTGCCAGCAGCTTAGGAGGGGGGAAGGAAAAACTGTTTTTT. Based on the CDR3 plus reference TRBV7-9 and TRBJ1-4, the full variable domain is DTGVSQNPRHKITKRGQNVTFRCDPISEHNRLYWYRQTLGQGPEFLTYFQNEAQLEKSRLLSDRFSAERPKGSFSTLEIQRTEQGDSAMYLCASSLGGGKEKLFFGSGTQLSVL.

The V and J genes are TRBV21-1 and TRBJ2-5; the table's TRBD2 call for D was not verified on the DNA. TRBV21-1 is an annotated pseudogene. The CDR3 length is 16 residues. In DNA form, the CDR3 reads TGTGCCAGCGGTATAGCGGGAGGGACCCTCCAAGAGACCCAGTACTTC. Translation gives CASGIAGGTLQETQYF.

This chain joins TRBV6-6 and TRBJ2-2; 7 positions match TRBD1. Germline V gene data show CDR1 as MNHNY and CDR2 as SVGAGI (reference sequence). V trimming: 5 bases; J trimming: 5 bases; junction bases outside the gene matches: 5. The CDR3 covers 14 residues. CDR3 nucleotides: TGTGCCAGCAGTCACAGGGGCGGGACCGGGGAGCTGTTTTTT. It translates to CASSHRGGTGELFF.

V is TRBV19 and J is TRBJ1-5; D is uncertain. Trimming removed 7 bases at V and 2 bases at J, with 15 bases between. CDR3 length: 15 amino acids. Per the germline V gene, CDR1 is LNHDA and CDR2 is SQIVND (reference sequence). Here the CDR3 DNA reads TGTGCCAGTACCCGGACGAGGAGCGGCAATCAGCCCCAGCATTTT. Protein product: CASTRTRSGNQPQHF.

This sequence joins TRBV4-3 and TRBJ2-2; D is unresolved. The CDR3 extends over 14 amino acids. The ends were cut back, 6 bases at V and 7 bases at J, with 15 bases in the middle. Germline V gives CDR1 LGHNA, CDR2 YSLEER. CDR3 in DNA: TGCGCCAGCAGTTCTAAGGCGCAAAACGGGGAGCTGTTTTTT. It encodes CASSSKAQNGELFF.

The genes are TRBV15 and TRBJ2-1, with unresolved D. The germline V gene encodes CDR1 LNHNV and CDR2 YYDKDF (reference sequence). The CDR3 totals 14 residues. Deletions cut 0 bases from V and 7 bases from J, with 10 bases between. CDR3 nucleotide sequence: TGTGCCACCAGCAGAGATGACGGGCGAAATGAGCAGTTCTTC. It specifies CATSRDDGRNEQFF.

The chain employs TRBV10-2 and TRBJ1-1, with 10 bases identical to TRBD1. The junction had 11 bases not matched to a gene; V was cut back by 2 bases and J by 5 bases. The CDR3 is 17 amino acids. Germline V lookup: CDR1 WSHSY, CDR2 SAAADI. Here the CDR3 reads CASSERGTGDGRTEAFF. The CDR3 DNA follows: TGCGCCAGCAGTGAGAGGGGGACAGGGGATGGGAGGACTGAAGCTTTCTTT.

This clone came up once. The V call is TRBV27, the J call TRBJ2-5; possibly TRBD2 for D (6 bases). The CDR3 contains 13 residues. The germline gives CDR1 MNHEY, CDR2 SMNVEV (reference sequence). The V end lost 6 bases, the J end lost 4 bases, and 12 bases lay between the germline ends. Here the CDR3 DNA reads TGTGCCAGCAGGGGTCAGGGAGGAGAGACCCAGTACTTC. This encodes CASRGQGGETQYF.

This chain uses TRBV7-2 with TRBJ1-2; D unclear. This CDR3 comprises 12 residues. Trimming took 1 base from V and 8 from J, leaving 8 bases between them. Germline values: CDR1 SGHTA, CDR2 FQGNSA. The CDR3 loop is CASSLDARGYTF. The CDR3 bases are TGTGCCAGCAGCTTAGATGCGAGGGGCTACACCTTC.

This chain links TRBV28 with TRBJ2-7, with D maybe TRBD1 (5 bases). CDR1 is MDHEN, CDR2 SYDVKM, per germline. Trimming removed 5 bases at V and 2 bases at J, with 10 bases between. CDR3 length: 13 amino acids. This chain's CDR3 is CASSQGPTYEQYF. The CDR3 nucleotides are TGTGCCAGCAGTCAGGGTCCCACCTACGAGCAGTACTTC.

This chain uses TRBV5-1 with TRBJ2-5; no clear D gene. V gave up 0 bases and J gave up 5 bases, with 8 bases separating them. The CDR3 totals 13 residues. The germline CDR1 and CDR2 sequences are SGHRS and YFSETQ. In nucleotides, the CDR3 is TGCGCCAGCAGCTTGGGACTCTCGGAGACCCAGTACTTC. This translates into CASSLGLSETQYF.

The gene calls are TRBV28 and TRBJ1-1; 9 bases align to TRBD1. J gave up 5 bases and V 6 bases, and 4 bases lay outside the gene matches. The CDR3 spans 13 residues. Germline V gene sequence: CDR1 MDHEN, CDR2 SYDVKM. In DNA, the CDR3 is TGTGCCAGCAGGGGGACAGGGAGAACTGAAGCTTTCTTT. It specifies CASRGTGRTEAFF.

This sequence joins TRBV7-6 and TRBJ1-6, with D possibly TRBD1 on 5 matching bases. CDR3 length equals 18 residues. V was shortened by 2 bases and J by 5 bases, with 19 bases between the two germline ends. CDR1 SGHVS and CDR2 FNYEAQ come from the germline V gene. CDR3: CASSLRVSQGLNNSPLHF. The CDR3 region has the DNA TGTGCCAGCAGCTTAAGGGTATCGCAGGGATTAAATAATTCACCCCTCCACTTT.

The chain recombines TRBV30 with TRBJ1-5, with a weak D call TRBD1 (5 bases). The CDR3 covers 13 residues. V dropped 3 bases and J dropped 1 base, with 7 bases sitting between them. Germline V gives CDR1 GTSNPN, CDR2 SVGIG (reference sequence). The CDR3 protein is CAWSGGSNQPQHF. CDR3 DNA: TGTGCCTGGAGCGGGGGGAGCAATCAGCCCCAGCATTTT.

The chain employs TRBV5-6 and TRBJ2-5; either TRBD1 or TRBD2 may supply D (6 bases each). CDR1 is SGHDT and CDR2 is YYEEEE in the germline V gene. Trimming removed 4 bases from V and 2 bases from J, with 18 bases in between. This CDR3 has 16 amino acids. CDR3: CASSPLGGMGQETQYF. The CDR3 DNA is TGTGCCAGCAGCCCCCTGGGGGGCATGGGGCAAGAGACCCAGTACTTC.

J is TRBJ2-5 and V is TRBV7-2; TRBD2 matches 7 bases. Germline V lookup: CDR1 SGHTA, CDR2 FQGNSA. V was clipped by 4 bases and J by 5 bases; unmatched bases: 7. The CDR3 contains 14 residues. CDR3 in DNA: TGTGCCAGCAGCTCGACTAGCCAGGGTGAGACCCAGTACTTC. Its protein product is CASSSTSQGETQYF.

In nucleotides, the CDR3 is TGCGCCAGCAGCGCAAGGACAGGGGATGGAAACACCATATATTTT. This encodes CASSARTGDGNTIYF. The chain links TRBV5-1 to TRBJ1-3; 9 bases match TRBD1. V lost 4 bases, J lost 3 bases, and 5 bases stayed unmatched. The length of the CDR3 is 15 residues. Germline CDR1 reads SGHRS; CDR2 reads YFSETQ.

This sequence joins TRBV11-2 and TRBJ1-2, with D maybe TRBD1 (5 bases). V was shortened by 3 bases and J by 4 bases, with 9 bases between the two germline ends. Germline V gene lookup returns CDR1 SGHAT and CDR2 FQNNGV. This CDR3 is built from 13 residues. The CDR3, as DNA: TGTGCCAGCAGCTTCCCTGACAGCTATGGCTACACCTTC. It translates to CASSFPDSYGYTF.